This T cell receptor (beta chain) was recorded in a study of cytomegalovirus exposure and HLA in healthy donors. The PCR was carried out with 60 Vbeta primers and 13 Jbeta primers. Repertoires were generated with immunoSEQ multiplex PCR, while TCRdb's copy carries only in-frame clones and drops some. The table shows hundreds of thousands of clones, with 82% occurring only once. Germline V gene data show CDR1 as SEHNR and CDR2 as FQNEAQ (reference sequence). Trimming at V came to 1 base and at J to 4 bases, leaving 7 bases not matched to a gene. CDR3 length: 17 residues. This chain links TRBV7-9 with TRBJ2-1, with 10 bases aligning to TRBD2. Sequences were obtained from PBMCs. The receptor comes from a man between 40 and 49 years old in good health and CMV-seropositive. CDR3 loop: CASSLGGSGRTYNEQFF. DNA for the CDR3: TGTGCCAGCAGCTTAGGAGGTAGCGGGAGGACTTACAATGAGCAGTTCTTC.